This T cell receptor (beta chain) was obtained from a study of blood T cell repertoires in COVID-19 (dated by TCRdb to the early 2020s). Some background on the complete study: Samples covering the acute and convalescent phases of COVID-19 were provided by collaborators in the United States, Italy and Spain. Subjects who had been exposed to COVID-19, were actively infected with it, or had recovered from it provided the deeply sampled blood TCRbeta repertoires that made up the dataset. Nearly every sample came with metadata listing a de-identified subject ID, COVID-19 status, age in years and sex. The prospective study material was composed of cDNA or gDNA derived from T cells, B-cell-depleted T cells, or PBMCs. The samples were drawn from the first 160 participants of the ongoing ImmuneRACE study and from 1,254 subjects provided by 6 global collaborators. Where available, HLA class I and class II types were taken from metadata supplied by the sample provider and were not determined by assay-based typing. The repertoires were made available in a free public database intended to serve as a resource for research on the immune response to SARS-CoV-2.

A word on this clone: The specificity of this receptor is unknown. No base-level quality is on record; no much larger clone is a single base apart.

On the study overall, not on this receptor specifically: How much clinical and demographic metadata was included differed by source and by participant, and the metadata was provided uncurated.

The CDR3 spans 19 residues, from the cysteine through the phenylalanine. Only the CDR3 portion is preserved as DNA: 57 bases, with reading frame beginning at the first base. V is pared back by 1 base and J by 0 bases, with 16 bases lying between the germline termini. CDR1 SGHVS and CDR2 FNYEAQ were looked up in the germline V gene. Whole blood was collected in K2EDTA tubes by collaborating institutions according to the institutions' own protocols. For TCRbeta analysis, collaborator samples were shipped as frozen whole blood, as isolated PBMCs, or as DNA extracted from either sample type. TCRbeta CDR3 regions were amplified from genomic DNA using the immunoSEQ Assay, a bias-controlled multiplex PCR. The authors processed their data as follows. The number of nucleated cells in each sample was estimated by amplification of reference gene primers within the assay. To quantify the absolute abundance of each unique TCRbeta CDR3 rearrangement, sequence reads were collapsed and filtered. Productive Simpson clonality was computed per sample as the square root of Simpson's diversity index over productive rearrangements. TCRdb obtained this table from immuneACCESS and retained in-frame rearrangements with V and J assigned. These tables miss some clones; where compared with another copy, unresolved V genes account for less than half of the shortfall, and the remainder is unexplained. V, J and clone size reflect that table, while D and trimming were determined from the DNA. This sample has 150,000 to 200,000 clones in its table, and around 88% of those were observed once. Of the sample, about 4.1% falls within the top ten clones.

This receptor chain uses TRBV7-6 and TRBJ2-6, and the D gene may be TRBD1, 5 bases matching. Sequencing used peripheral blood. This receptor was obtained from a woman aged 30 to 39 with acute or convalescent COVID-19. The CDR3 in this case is CASSLVPPGSISGANVLTF. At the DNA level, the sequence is TGTGCCAGCAGCTTAGTACCCCCAGGGTCGATCTCTGGGGCCAACGTCCTGACTTTC.